These 18 T cell receptor beta chains were all obtained from the same sample, sequenced in a study of control samples from healthy donors and cancer patients. Using immunoSEQ multiplex PCR, the repertoire was profiled, and TCRdb retains in-frame clones only, with some absent. The sample holds 100,000 to 150,000 clones; around nine tenths are singletons and the top ten take roughly 3.2%. Material: blood. Receptor source: a man in his fifties in good health.

Here the CDR3 DNA reads TGTGCCAGCAGCACCCAGTCAGGTTCCCAAGAGACCCAGTACTTC. Translating it yields CASSTQSGSQETQYF. This chain joins TRBV7-3 and TRBJ2-5, with D unclear. The CDR3 has 15 residues. Germline V gene lookup returns CDR1 SGHTA and CDR2 FQGTGA. V lost 5 bases to trimming and J lost 1 base, with 14 bases between them.

The chain carries TRBV24-1 and TRBJ2-1; 8 nucleotides match TRBD2. With 2 bases clipped from V and 0 bases from J, the junction kept 2 bases outside the gene matches. Germline-derived CDR1 and CDR2 are KGHDR and SFDVKD. The CDR3 has 16 residues. The CDR3 here is CATSDYAGGSYNEQFF. The DNA of the CDR3 is TGTGCCACCAGTGATTATGCGGGGGGCTCCTACAATGAGCAGTTCTTC.

This clone turned up a few times. V and J are TRBV5-1 and TRBJ2-1; maybe TRBD1 (8 bases). Trimming took 1 base from V and 7 from J, leaving 21 bases between them. Germline CDR1 SGHRS, CDR2 YFSETQ. The length of the CDR3 is 17 residues. CDR3 region: CASSLPWTGRVKNEQFF. The CDR3, as DNA: TGCGCCAGCAGCTTGCCGTGGACAGGGAGGGTCAAGAATGAGCAGTTCTTC. The whole variable domain, filled in from reference TRBV5-1 and TRBJ2-1, reads KAGVTQTPRYLIKTRGQQVTLSCSPISGHRSVSWYQQTPGQGLQFLFEYFSETQRNKGNFPGRFSGRQFSNSRSEMNVSTLELGDSALYLCASSLPWTGRVKNEQFFGPGTRLTVL.

The chain couples TRBV23-1 to TRBJ1-1; perhaps TRBD1 as D (5 bases). TRBV23-1 is an ORF; its function is uncertain. The CDR3 has 16 residues. The V and J ends lost 3 bases and 4 bases respectively, with 18 bases between them. The CDR3 loop reads CASSQGPGWLSTEAFF. The CDR3 bases are TGCGCCAGCAGTCAGGGTCCAGGGTGGCTGTCCACTGAAGCTTTCTTT.

For the CDR3, the DNA is TGTGCCAGCAGCCCTGGGAGTGATAATGAAAAACTGTTTTTT. This sequence encodes CASSPGSDNEKLFF. The chain has TRBV28 and TRBJ1-4; no reliable D call. The CDR3 length is 14 residues. Germline CDR1 and CDR2: MDHEN and SYDVKM. V was pared by 6 bases and J by 4 bases, with 12 bases between. Filled out from reference TRBV28 and TRBJ1-4, the complete variable domain reads DVKVTQSSRYLVKRTGEKVFLECVQDMDHENMFWYRQDPGLGLRLIYFSYDVKMKEKGDIPEGYSVSREKKERFSLILESASTNQTSMYLCASSPGSDNEKLFFGSGTQLSVL.

The chain uses TRBV7-8 and TRBJ1-4, with D perhaps matching TRBD1 (5 bases). The CDR3 consists of 16 residues. V shed 6 bases and J shed 8 bases, with 22 bases lying between them. The V gene's germline CDR1 is SGHVS and CDR2 FQNEAQ. CDR3 sequence: CASSSLPGARGEKLFF. DNA for the CDR3: TGTGCCAGCAGTTCTTTACCGGGAGCACGGGGGGAAAAACTGTTTTTT.

The genes are TRBV5-6 and TRBJ2-1; no definite D call. The germline V gene encodes CDR1 SGHDT and CDR2 YYEEEE. V was clipped by 2 bases and J by 2 bases, with 11 bases between them. The CDR3 contains 15 residues. The CDR3 bases are TGTGCCAGCAGCTTTCGGGCAAGAACCTACAATGAGCAGTTCTTC. Amino acids: CASSFRARTYNEQFF.

The chain employs TRBV29-1 and TRBJ2-1; 7 bases match TRBD1. The germline V gene encodes CDR1 SQVTM and CDR2 ANQGSEA. V lost 0 bases and J lost 7; bases outside the gene matches: 3. The CDR3 is 13 residues long. Written as DNA, the CDR3 is TGCAGCGTTGAAGAAGGGGGCGGGAATGAGCAGTTCTTC. Amino acids: CSVEEGGGNEQFF.

Regarding this clone: Sequence at one end of the junction differs from germline and may be a read error. This chain uses TRBV28 with TRBJ1-2, with a weak D call TRBD1 (5 bases). Germline CDR1 reads MDHEN; CDR2 reads SYDVKM. The CDR3 loop spans 12 amino acids. CDR3 in amino acids: CASSLGVYGHTF. The CDR3 bases are TGTGCCAGCAGCTTGGGGGTATATGGCCACACCTTC.

The rearrangement links TRBV10-3 to TRBJ2-3; 9 bases are shared with TRBD2. The germline V gene encodes CDR1 ENHRY and CDR2 SYGVKD. This CDR3 is built from 18 residues. With 6 bases clipped from V and 2 bases from J, the junction kept 15 bases outside the gene matches. The CDR3 sequence: CAISQRSSGVRITDTQYF. CDR3 coding DNA: TGTGCCATCAGCCAACGGTCTAGCGGGGTTCGAATCACAGATACGCAGTATTTT.

The table lists this clone with a count of one. The chain combines TRBV3-1 (or the pseudogene TRBV3-2) with TRBJ1-6; no definite D call. The ends were cut back, 4 bases at V and 8 bases at J, with 9 bases in the middle. CDR3 length equals 13 residues. CDR1 is LGHDT and CDR2 is YNNKEL in the germline V gene (reference sequence). CDR3 sequence reads: CASSPTGDSPLHF. DNA of the CDR3: TGTGCCAGCAGCCCCACCGGGGATTCACCCCTCCACTTT.

This chain connects TRBV30 to TRBJ1-1, with a possible D match to TRBD1 (6 bases). Per the germline V gene, CDR1 is GTSNPN and CDR2 is SVGIG (reference sequence). V lost 1 base and J lost 5, with 8 bases in between. The CDR3 is made up of 12 amino acids. The CDR3 DNA sequence: TGTGCCTGGAGTGCTCAGGGGACTGAAGCTTTCTTT. Its protein is CAWSAQGTEAFF. The full variable domain, rest sourced from reference TRBV30 and TRBJ1-1, is SQTIHQWPATLVQPVGSPLSLECTVEGTSNPNLYWYRQAAGRGLQLLFYSVGIGQISSEVPQNLSASRPQDRQFILSSKKLLLSDSGFYLCAWSAQGTEAFFGQGTRLTVV.

This clone is medium-sized in the sample. V usage is TRBV29-1 and J usage is TRBJ1-2; D is undetermined. Germline assignment: CDR1 SQVTM and CDR2 ANQGSEA. V lost 3 bases and J 8 bases, leaving 19 bases between the germline ends. The CDR3 has 14 amino acids. CDR3 region: CSVDSPGFEVGYTF. DNA for the CDR3: TGCAGCGTTGATAGTCCAGGATTTGAAGTGGGCTACACCTTC.

This sequence joins TRBV7-7 and TRBJ2-5; TRBD1 might be the D (7 bases). Trimming left V 5 bases short and J 4 bases short, with 17 bases between. Germline CDR1 SSHAT, CDR2 FNYEAQ (reference sequence). The CDR3 totals 15 residues. CDR3 loop: CASSPLQGGRETQYF. CDR3 sequence (DNA): TGTGCCAGCAGCCCTCTGCAGGGGGGCCGAGAGACCCAGTACTTC.

This chain uses TRBV6-5 with TRBJ2-7, with 8 bases identical to TRBD1. CDR1 and CDR2 from the germline V gene are MNHEY and SVGAGI. Trimming took 7 bases from V and 3 from J; bases not matched to a gene: 11. The CDR3 contains 15 residues. In nucleotides, the CDR3 is TGTGCCAGCATCGCAAGACTCGGACAGGGCTACGAGCAGTACTTC. Translation: CASIARLGQGYEQYF.

This chain uses TRBV21-1 with TRBJ2-3; the D call TRBD2 from the table was never checked on the DNA. TRBV21-1 is designated a pseudogene. The CDR3 has 16 residues. For the CDR3, the DNA is TGTGCCAGCAGCAAAAGCGGCGGGGGGGGCACAGATACGCAGTATTTT. Translating gives CASSKSGGGGTDTQYF.

The V call is TRBV19, the J call TRBJ1-5; possible D gene TRBD1, 6 bases. The CDR3 consists of 15 residues. Trimming left V 4 bases short and J 5 bases short, with 15 bases between. Per the germline V gene, CDR1 is LNHDA and CDR2 is SQIVND (reference sequence). The CDR3 is CASSSPGGGHQPQHF. CDR3 coding DNA: TGTGCCAGTAGTAGCCCGGGGGGGGGCCATCAGCCCCAGCATTTT.

The gene calls are TRBV7-9 and TRBJ1-2; D may be TRBD1 (6 bases). V lost 5 bases and J 6 bases, leaving 13 bases between the germline ends. Germline-derived CDR1 and CDR2 are SEHNR and FQNEAQ (reference sequence). The CDR3 is 13 amino acids. In DNA form, the CDR3 reads TGTGCCAGCAGCCGCGGGACAAGGAATGGCTACACCTTC. It specifies CASSRGTRNGYTF.